The 18 T cell receptor beta chains presented below share a single source sample, sequenced in a study of T cell clones after liver transplantation. The repertoire was sequenced with immunoSEQ multiplex PCR; TCRdb's copy has only in-frame clones and lacks some. The sample has about 33,000 clones, about 93% seen once; the top ten hold 26%. The sequencing used CD8+ T cells from blood, collected 12 months after liver transplant. The source is a human patient who received a liver transplant. Part of the T cell pool may stem from the graft donor.

The CDR3 loop is CASSPAVAGGSYEQYF. The CDR3 bases are TGTGCCAGCAGTCCAGCAGTAGCGGGCGGCTCCTACGAGCAGTACTTC. This chain connects TRBV6-6 to TRBJ2-7; TRBD2 aligns across 7 bases. With V trimmed by 5 bases and J by 0 bases, 10 bases remained unmatched. Per the germline V gene, CDR1 is MNHNY and CDR2 is SVGAGI (reference sequence). The CDR3 has 16 amino acids.

The chain employs TRBV27 and TRBJ2-1; 11 bases match TRBD2. V was pared by 2 bases and J by 6 bases, with 12 bases of the junction left unmatched. From germline, CDR1 is MNHEY and CDR2 SMNVEV (reference sequence). The CDR3 has 18 amino acids. In DNA form, the CDR3 reads TGTGCCAGCAGTTTAATCGCCCCATATAGCGGGAGGGGCAATGAGCAGTTCTTC. It is translated as CASSLIAPYSGRGNEQFF.

Written as DNA, the CDR3 is TGTGCCAGTAGTACCAGGGGTGACTCCTACGAGCAGTACTTC. Its translation: CASSTRGDSYEQYF. The chain employs TRBV19 and TRBJ2-7; D perhaps matches TRBD1 (6 bases). Germline-derived CDR1 and CDR2 are LNHDA and SQIVND (reference sequence). The length of the CDR3 is 14 residues. The ends were cut back, 4 bases at V and 0 bases at J, with 10 bases in the middle.

The J gene is TRBJ2-7, the V gene TRBV9; D unresolved. The V end lost 2 bases, the J end lost 0 bases, and 9 bases lay between the germline ends. CDR3 length equals 14 residues. Germline V gene lookup returns CDR1 SGDLS and CDR2 YYNGEE. This chain's CDR3 is CASSVGLSSYEQYF. DNA of the CDR3: TGTGCCAGCAGCGTCGGTCTTAGCTCCTACGAGCAGTACTTC.

The rearrangement links TRBV4-3 to TRBJ2-5; 7 bases fit TRBD2. This CDR3 is 15 amino acids long. V gave up 4 bases and J gave up 1 base; unmatched junction bases: 6. Germline CDR1 reads LGHNA; CDR2 reads YSLEER. The CDR3 loop reads CASSRLLAVQETQYF. The CDR3 DNA is TGCGCCAGCAGCCGACTTCTAGCGGTCCAAGAGACCCAGTACTTC.

This rearrangement joins TRBV11-1 to TRBJ2-5; D gene uncertain. This CDR3 contains 16 residues. Germline CDR1 and CDR2: SGHAT and FQDESV (reference sequence). V lost 6 bases and J lost 1, with 18 bases in between. The CDR3 loop reads CASSRLPWAAQETQYF. Here the CDR3 DNA reads TGTGCCAGCAGTCGTTTACCCTGGGCGGCCCAAGAGACCCAGTACTTC.

The chain has TRBV6-1 and TRBJ2-7; D possibly matches TRBD1 or TRBD2 (5 bases each). The CDR3 totals 12 residues. V dropped 5 bases and J dropped 5 bases, with 10 bases sitting between them. Germline V CDR1 and CDR2: MNHNS, SASEGT. CDR3 DNA sequence: TGTGCCAGCAGTCGTTGGGACGACGAGCAGTACTTC. It codes for CASSRWDDEQYF.

The chain carries TRBV27 and TRBJ2-7; 11 bases agree with TRBD1. The CDR3 totals 14 residues. Per germline, CDR1 MNHEY and CDR2 SMNVEV (reference sequence). V lost 4 bases to trimming and J lost 4 bases; unmatched junction nucleotides: 3. CDR3 loop: CASSWGQGEYEQYF. The CDR3 DNA follows: TGTGCCAGCAGTTGGGGACAGGGGGAGTACGAGCAGTACTTC.

This clone is a singleton in its sample. The chain has TRBV19 and TRBJ2-7, with D unresolved. Trimming removed 5 bases from V and 2 bases from J, with 10 bases in between. Germline V gene data show CDR1 as LNHDA and CDR2 as SQIVND (reference sequence). The CDR3 is 13 residues long. The CDR3 region has the DNA TGTGCCAGTAGTTCGCATACCCCCTACGAGCAGTACTTC. This gives the protein CASSSHTPYEQYF.

The chain recombines TRBV7-9 with TRBJ1-5; 10 nucleotides agree with TRBD1. Germline V CDR1 and CDR2: SEHNR, FQNEAQ (reference sequence). CDR3 length: 15 residues. With 1 base clipped from V and 7 bases from J, the junction kept 4 bases outside the gene matches. The CDR3, as DNA: TGTGCCAGCAGCTTAGGACAGGGGGCGGACCAGCCCCAGCATTTT. Translating gives CASSLGQGADQPQHF.

This sequence joins TRBV9 and TRBJ2-7; tentatively, D is TRBD2 (5 bases). This CDR3 region has 15 residues. V lost 4 bases, J lost 5 bases, and 19 bases lay in between. Germline CDR1 and CDR2: SGDLS and YYNGEE. The DNA of the CDR3 is TGTGCCAGCAGCCCAAAACACTTTACTAGAGACGAGCAGTACTTC. Protein sequence: CASSPKHFTRDEQYF. Drawing the rest from reference TRBV9 and TRBJ2-7, the complete variable domain is DSGVTQTPKHLITATGQRVTLRCSPRSGDLSVYWYQQSLDQGLQFLIQYYNGEERAKGNILERFSAQQFPDLHSELNLSSLELGDSALYFCASSPKHFTRDEQYFGPGTRLTVT.

V is TRBV9 and J is TRBJ2-1; 11 nucleotides line up with TRBD2. Trimming cost V 4 bases and J 4 bases; bases outside gene matches: 4. Looked up from germline, CDR1 is SGDLS and CDR2 is YYNGEE. The CDR3 is made up of 15 amino acids. CDR3: CASSIAGGPYNEQFF. The DNA for the CDR3 is TGTGCCAGCAGCATAGCGGGAGGGCCATACAATGAGCAGTTCTTC.

This clone was recorded once. V gene TRBV27 combines with J gene TRBJ1-2; weak D call: TRBD1 (6 bases). The CDR3 runs to 13 residues. Germline loops: CDR1 MNHEY, CDR2 SMNVEV (reference sequence). Between the trimmed V and J ends, which lost 5 bases and 7 bases, there was a span of 14 bases. CDR3 coding DNA: TGTGCCAGCAGTCTCAGGGGTTATGGTGGCTACACCTTC. As protein: CASSLRGYGGYTF.

The J gene is TRBJ1-1, the V gene TRBV5-4, with 8 nucleotides matching TRBD1. V lost 3 bases and J lost 7; bases outside the gene matches: 8. The CDR3 consists of 14 residues. Germline CDR1 is SGHNT and CDR2 is YYREEE (reference sequence). Written as DNA, the CDR3 is TGTGCCAGCAGCTCTGAGGGACAGGTAGATGAAGCTTTCTTT. Residues: CASSSEGQVDEAFF.

The chain has TRBV7-9 and TRBJ2-1, with 10 positions matching TRBD2. The V gene end was trimmed by 6 bases and the J gene end by 6 bases; junction bases not matched to a gene: 8. The germline CDR1 and CDR2 sequences are SEHNR and FQNEAQ (reference sequence). This CDR3 has 15 residues. The CDR3 coding sequence is TGTGCCAGCAGGGCCCAAGCGGGAGGGTCCAATGAGCAGTTCTTC. Its translation: CASRAQAGGSNEQFF. The complete variable domain, with remaining parts taken from reference TRBV7-9 and TRBJ2-1, reads DTGVSQNPRHKITKRGQNVTFRCDPISEHNRLYWYRQTLGQGPEFLTYFQNEAQLEKSRLLSDRFSAERPKGSFSTLEIQRTEQGDSAMYLCASRAQAGGSNEQFFGPGTRLTVL.

This clone appeared once. The rearrangement uses TRBV10-3 and TRBJ1-4; D is undetermined. The CDR3 is 17 amino acids. Germline CDR1 ENHRY, CDR2 SYGVKD. V shed 5 bases and J shed 1 base, with 17 bases lying between them. CDR3 nucleotide sequence: TGTGCCATCAGTCTTAGGTACAGCTCGGTAACTAATGAAAAACTGTTTTTT. Residues: CAISLRYSSVTNEKLFF.

The J gene is TRBJ2-7, the V gene TRBV7-6; 9 bases map to TRBD2. The CDR3 sequence is 15 residues long. Trimming removed 3 bases from V and 2 bases from J; junction bases left unmatched: 5. Germline V CDR1 and CDR2: SGHVS, FNYEAQ. The chain's CDR3 is CASSFGREGPYEQYF. CDR3 coding DNA: TGTGCCAGCAGCTTCGGGCGGGAGGGCCCCTACGAGCAGTACTTC.

J is TRBJ2-3 and V is TRBV19, with 9 bases aligning to TRBD2. Trimming at V came to 3 bases and at J to 2 bases, leaving 18 bases not matched to a gene. Germline V CDR1 and CDR2: LNHDA, SQIVND (reference sequence). This CDR3 is built from 20 residues. This CDR3 is CASSMLPGGVLAGATDTQYF. In DNA form, the CDR3 reads TGTGCCAGTAGTATGTTACCAGGGGGAGTACTAGCGGGCGCCACAGATACGCAGTATTTT.